This T cell receptor (beta chain) was identified in a study of blood T cell repertoires in COVID-19. Background on the study: The origin of the acute and convalescent COVID-19 samples was the United States, Italy and Spain. The analysed material was cDNA or gDNA that came from T cells, B-cell-depleted T cells, or PBMCs.

Original handling: Estimates of nucleated cell counts were drawn from the amplification of reference gene primers. The repertoire was sequenced with immunoSEQ multiplex PCR; TCRdb's copy has only in-frame clones and lacks some. V, J and clone size reflect that table, while D and trimming were determined from the DNA. The repertoire holds some 110,000 clones, with roughly four fifths as singletons. CDR1 and CDR2 (germline): SGHVS, FNYEAQ. This CDR3 region has 16 residues. V was pared by 5 bases and J by 5 bases, with 19 bases between. The sequenced material came from peripheral blood. The sequence derives from a man aged 55-75 years with acute or convalescent COVID-19. This sequence joins TRBV7-6 and TRBJ1-5; perhaps TRBD1 as D (6 bases). DNA of the CDR3: TGTGCCAGCAGCCAGCACAGCAACAGGGCCGATCAGCCCCAGCATTTT. As protein: CASSQHSNRADQPQHF.